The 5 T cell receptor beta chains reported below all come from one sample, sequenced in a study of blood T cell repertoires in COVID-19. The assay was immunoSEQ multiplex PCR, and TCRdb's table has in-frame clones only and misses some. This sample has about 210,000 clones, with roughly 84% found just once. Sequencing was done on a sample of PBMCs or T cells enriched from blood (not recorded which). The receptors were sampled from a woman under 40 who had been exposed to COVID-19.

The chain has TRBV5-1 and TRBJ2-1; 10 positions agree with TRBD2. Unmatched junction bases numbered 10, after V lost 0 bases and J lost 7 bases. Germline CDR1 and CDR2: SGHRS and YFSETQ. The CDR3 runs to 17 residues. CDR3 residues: CASSLVSAGGIGNEQFF. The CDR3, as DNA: TGCGCCAGCAGCTTGGTATCAGCGGGGGGGATTGGAAATGAGCAGTTCTTC. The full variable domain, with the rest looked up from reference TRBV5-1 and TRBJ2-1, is KAGVTQTPRYLIKTRGQQVTLSCSPISGHRSVSWYQQTPGQGLQFLFEYFSETQRNKGNFPGRFSGRQFSNSRSEMNVSTLELGDSALYLCASSLVSAGGIGNEQFFGPGTRLTVL.

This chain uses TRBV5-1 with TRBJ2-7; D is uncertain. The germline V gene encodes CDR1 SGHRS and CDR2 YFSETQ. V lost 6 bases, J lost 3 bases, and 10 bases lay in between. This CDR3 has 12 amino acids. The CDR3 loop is CASISQRYEQYF. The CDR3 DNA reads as TGCGCCAGCATCAGCCAGCGCTACGAGCAGTACTTC.

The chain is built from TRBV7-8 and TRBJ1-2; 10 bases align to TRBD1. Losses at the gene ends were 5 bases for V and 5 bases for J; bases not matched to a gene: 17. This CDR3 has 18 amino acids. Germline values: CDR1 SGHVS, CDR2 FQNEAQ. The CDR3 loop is CASSLETDLGTGEYGYTF. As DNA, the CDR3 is TGTGCCAGCAGCCTGGAGACCGATCTCGGGACAGGGGAGTATGGCTACACCTTC.

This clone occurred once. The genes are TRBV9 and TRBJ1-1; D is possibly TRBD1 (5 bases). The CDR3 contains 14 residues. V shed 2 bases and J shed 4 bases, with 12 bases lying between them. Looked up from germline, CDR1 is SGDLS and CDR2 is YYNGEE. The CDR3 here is CASSVDSRGTEAFF. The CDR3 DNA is TGTGCCAGCAGCGTCGACAGTAGGGGCACTGAAGCTTTCTTT.

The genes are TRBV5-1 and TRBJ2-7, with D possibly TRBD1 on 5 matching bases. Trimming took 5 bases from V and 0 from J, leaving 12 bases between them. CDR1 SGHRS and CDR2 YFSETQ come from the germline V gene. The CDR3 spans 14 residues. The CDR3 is CASRGPSGSYEQYF. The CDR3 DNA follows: TGCGCCAGCAGGGGGCCAAGTGGCTCCTACGAGCAGTACTTC.